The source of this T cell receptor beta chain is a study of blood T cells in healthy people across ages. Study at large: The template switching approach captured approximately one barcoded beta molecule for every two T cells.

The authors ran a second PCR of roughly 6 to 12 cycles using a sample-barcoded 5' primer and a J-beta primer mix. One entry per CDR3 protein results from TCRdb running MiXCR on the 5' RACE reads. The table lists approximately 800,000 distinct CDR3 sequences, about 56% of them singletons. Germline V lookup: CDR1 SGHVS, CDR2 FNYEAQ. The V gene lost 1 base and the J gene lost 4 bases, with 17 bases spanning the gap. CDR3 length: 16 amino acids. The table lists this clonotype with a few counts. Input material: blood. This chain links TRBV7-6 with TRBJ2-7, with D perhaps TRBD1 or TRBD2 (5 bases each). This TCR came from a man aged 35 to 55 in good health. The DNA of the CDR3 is TGTGCCAGCAGCTTAGATACTCCGGGACCCAGGTACGAGCAGTACTTC. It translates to CASSLDTPGPRYEQYF.